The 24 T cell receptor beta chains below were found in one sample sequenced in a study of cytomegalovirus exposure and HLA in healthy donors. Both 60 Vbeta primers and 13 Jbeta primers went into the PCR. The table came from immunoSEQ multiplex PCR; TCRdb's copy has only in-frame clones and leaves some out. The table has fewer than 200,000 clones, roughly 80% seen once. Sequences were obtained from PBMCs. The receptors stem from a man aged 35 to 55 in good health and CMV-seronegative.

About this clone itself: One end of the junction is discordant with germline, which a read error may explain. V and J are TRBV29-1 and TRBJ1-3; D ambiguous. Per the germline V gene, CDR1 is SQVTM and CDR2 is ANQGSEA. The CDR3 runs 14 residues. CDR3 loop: CSIEDLAGGNTIYF. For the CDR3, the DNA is TGCAGCATTGAAGATTTGGCAGGTGGAAACACCATATATTTT.

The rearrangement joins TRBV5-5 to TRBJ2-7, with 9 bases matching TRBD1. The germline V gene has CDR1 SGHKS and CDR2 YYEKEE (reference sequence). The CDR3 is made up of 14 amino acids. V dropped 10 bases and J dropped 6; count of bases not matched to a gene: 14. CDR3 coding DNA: TGTGCCCCCACCCCCGGGACAGGGTTTTGCGAGCAGTACTTC. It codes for CAPTPGTGFCEQYF.

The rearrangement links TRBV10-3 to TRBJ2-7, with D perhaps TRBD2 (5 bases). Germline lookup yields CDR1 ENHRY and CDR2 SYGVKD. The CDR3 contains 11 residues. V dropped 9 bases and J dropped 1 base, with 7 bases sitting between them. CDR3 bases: TGTGCCATACGGACTTCCTACGAGCAGTACTTC. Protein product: CAIRTSYEQYF.

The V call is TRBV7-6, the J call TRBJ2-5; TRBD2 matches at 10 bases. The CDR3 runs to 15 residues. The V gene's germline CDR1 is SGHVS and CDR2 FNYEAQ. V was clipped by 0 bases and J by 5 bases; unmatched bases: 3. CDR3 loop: CASSLAKTSGETQYF. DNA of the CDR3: TGTGCCAGCAGCTTAGCCAAGACTAGCGGGGAGACCCAGTACTTC.

The CDR3 loop is CASSPQGARNTEAFF. CDR3 in DNA: TGTGCCAGCAGCCCACAGGGGGCCCGGAACACTGAAGCTTTCTTT. The genes are TRBV11-2 and TRBJ1-1; 9 bases match TRBD1. The trim removed 5 bases at V and 1 base at J, leaving 5 bases unmatched. Per the germline V gene, CDR1 is SGHAT and CDR2 is FQNNGV. CDR3 length: 15 amino acids. The complete variable domain, with remaining parts taken from reference TRBV11-2 and TRBJ1-1, reads EAGVAQSPRYKIIEKRQSVAFWCNPISGHATLYWYQQILGQGPKLLIQFQNNGVVDDSQLPKDRFSAERLKGVDSTLKIQPAKLEDSAVYLCASSPQGARNTEAFFGQGTRLTVV.

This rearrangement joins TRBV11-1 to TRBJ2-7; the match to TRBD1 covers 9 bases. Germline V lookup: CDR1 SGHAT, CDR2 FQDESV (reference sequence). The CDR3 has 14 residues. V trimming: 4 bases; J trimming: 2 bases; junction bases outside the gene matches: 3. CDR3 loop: CASSSRQGAYEQYF. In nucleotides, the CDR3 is TGTGCCAGCAGCTCCCGACAGGGGGCCTACGAGCAGTACTTC. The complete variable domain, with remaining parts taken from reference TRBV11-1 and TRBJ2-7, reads EAEVAQSPRYKITEKSQAVAFWCDPISGHATLYWYRQILGQGPELLVQFQDESVVDDSQLPKDRFSAERLKGVDSTLKIQPAELGDSAMYLCASSSRQGAYEQYFGPGTRLTVT.

The CDR3 loop is CASSYQGSSNYGYTF. The CDR3 DNA is TGTGCCAGCAGTTATCAGGGCTCTAGTAACTATGGCTACACCTTC. The rearrangement uses TRBV27 and TRBJ1-2; D is possibly TRBD1 (5 bases). Trimming removed 4 bases from V and 1 base from J, with 13 bases in between. CDR3 size: 15 residues. Germline CDR1 and CDR2: MNHEY and SMNVEV (reference sequence).

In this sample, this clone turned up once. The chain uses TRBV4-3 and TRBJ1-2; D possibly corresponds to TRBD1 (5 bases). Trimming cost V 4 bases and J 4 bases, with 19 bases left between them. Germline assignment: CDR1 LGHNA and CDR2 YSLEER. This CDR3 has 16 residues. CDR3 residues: CASSLQGEANFYGYTF. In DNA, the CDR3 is TGCGCCAGCAGCCTACAAGGGGAGGCGAATTTCTATGGCTACACCTTC.

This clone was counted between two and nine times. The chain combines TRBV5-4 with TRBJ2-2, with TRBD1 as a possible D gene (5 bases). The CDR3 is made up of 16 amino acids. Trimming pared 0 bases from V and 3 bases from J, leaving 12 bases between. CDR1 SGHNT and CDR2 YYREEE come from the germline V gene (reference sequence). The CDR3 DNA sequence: TGTGCCAGCAGCTTGGAGACAGATGCTTACACCGGGGAGCTGTTTTTT. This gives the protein CASSLETDAYTGELFF.

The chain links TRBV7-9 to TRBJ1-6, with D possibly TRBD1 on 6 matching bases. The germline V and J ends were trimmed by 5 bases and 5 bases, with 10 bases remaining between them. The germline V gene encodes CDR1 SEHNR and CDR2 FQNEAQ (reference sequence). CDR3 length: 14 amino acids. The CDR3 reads CASSPYRDNSPLHF. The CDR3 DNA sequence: TGTGCCAGCAGCCCCTACAGGGATAATTCACCCCTCCACTTT. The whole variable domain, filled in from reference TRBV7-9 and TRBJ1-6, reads DTGVSQNPRHKITKRGQNVTFRCDPISEHNRLYWYRQTLGQGPEFLTYFQNEAQLEKSRLLSDRFSAERPKGSFSTLEIQRTEQGDSAMYLCASSPYRDNSPLHFGNGTRLTVT.

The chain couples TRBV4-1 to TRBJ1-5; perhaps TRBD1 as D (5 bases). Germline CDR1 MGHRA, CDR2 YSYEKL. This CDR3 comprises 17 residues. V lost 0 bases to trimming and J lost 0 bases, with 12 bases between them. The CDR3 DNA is TGCGCCAGCAGCCAAGATGGAGGGGCGGATAGCAATCAGCCCCAGCATTTT. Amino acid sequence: CASSQDGGADSNQPQHF.

The CDR3 DNA follows: TGTGCCAGCAGTTACTCGTGGACAGGGGAAACAGATACGCAGTATTTT. It encodes CASSYSWTGETDTQYF. The chain couples TRBV6-5 to TRBJ2-3, with 9 bases matching TRBD1. From germline, CDR1 is MNHEY and CDR2 SVGAGI. V lost 0 bases to trimming and J lost 3 bases; unmatched junction nucleotides: 4. This CDR3 has 16 amino acids.

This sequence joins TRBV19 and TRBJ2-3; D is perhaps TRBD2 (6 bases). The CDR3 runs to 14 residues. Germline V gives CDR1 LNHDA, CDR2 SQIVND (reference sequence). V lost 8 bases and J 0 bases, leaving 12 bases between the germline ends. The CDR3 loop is CASLLAGSTDTQYF. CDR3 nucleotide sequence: TGTGCCAGTTTACTAGCCGGGAGCACAGATACGCAGTATTTT.

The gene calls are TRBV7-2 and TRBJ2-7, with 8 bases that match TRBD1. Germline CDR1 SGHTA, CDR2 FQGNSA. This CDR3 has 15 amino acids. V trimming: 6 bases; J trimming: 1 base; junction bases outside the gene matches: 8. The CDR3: CASSLERTGSYEQYF. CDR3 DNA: TGTGCCAGCAGTCTAGAAAGGACAGGGTCCTACGAGCAGTACTTC.

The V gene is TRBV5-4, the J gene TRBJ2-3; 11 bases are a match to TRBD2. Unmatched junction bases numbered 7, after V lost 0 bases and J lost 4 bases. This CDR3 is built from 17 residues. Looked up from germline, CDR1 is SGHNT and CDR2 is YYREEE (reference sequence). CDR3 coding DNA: TGTGCCAGCAGCTTGGCAGGGGTAGCGGGGGGGCCAGATACGCAGTATTTT. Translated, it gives CASSLAGVAGGPDTQYF.

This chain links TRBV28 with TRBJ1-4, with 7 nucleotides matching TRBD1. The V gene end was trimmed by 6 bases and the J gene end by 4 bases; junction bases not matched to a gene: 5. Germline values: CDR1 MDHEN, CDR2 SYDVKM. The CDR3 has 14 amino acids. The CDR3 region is CASSLRGLNEKLFF. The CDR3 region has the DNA TGTGCCAGCAGCCTGAGGGGGCTTAATGAAAAACTGTTTTTT.

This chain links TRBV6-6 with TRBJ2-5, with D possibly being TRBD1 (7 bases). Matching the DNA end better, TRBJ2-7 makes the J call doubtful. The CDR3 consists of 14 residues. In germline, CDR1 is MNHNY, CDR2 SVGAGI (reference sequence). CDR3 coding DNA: TGTGCCAGCGACGAAGCAGGGGGAGGATACGAGCAGTACTTC. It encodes CASDEAGGGYEQYF.

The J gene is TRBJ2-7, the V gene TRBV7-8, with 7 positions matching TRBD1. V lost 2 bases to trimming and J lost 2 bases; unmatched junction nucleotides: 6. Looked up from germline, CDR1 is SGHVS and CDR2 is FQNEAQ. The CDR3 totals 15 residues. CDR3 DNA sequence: TGTGCCAGCAGCTTATTGGGACAGACCACCTACGAGCAGTACTTC. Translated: CASSLLGQTTYEQYF.

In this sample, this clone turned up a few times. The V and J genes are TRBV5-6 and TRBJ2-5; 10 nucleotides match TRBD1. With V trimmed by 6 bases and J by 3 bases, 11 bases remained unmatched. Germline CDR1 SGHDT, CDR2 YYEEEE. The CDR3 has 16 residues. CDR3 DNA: TGTGCCAGCAATCAACCTTACGGACAGGGGGAAGAGACCCAGTACTTC. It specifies CASNQPYGQGEETQYF.

CDR3 nucleotides: TGTGCTAGTGGCGGTTCAGGGCCTAATACGCAGTATTTT. As protein: CASGGSGPNTQYF. This chain links TRBV12-5 with TRBJ2-3; a possible D gene is TRBD1 (5 bases). This CDR3 has 13 residues. Deletions cut 6 bases from V and 7 bases from J, with 14 bases between. The germline gives CDR1 LGHNT, CDR2 FRNRAP.

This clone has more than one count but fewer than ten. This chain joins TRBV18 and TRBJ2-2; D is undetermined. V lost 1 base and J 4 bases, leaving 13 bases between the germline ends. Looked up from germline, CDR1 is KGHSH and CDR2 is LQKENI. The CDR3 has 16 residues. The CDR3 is CASSPQSGTGTGELFF. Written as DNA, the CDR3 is TGTGCCAGCTCACCACAATCCGGAACGGGCACCGGGGAGCTGTTTTTT.

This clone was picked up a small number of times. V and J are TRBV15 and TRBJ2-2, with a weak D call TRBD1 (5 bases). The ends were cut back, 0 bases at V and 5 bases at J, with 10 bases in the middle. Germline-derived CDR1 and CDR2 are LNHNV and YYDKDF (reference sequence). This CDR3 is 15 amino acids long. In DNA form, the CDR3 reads TGTGCCACCAGCAGAGACAGGGTTGTGACCGGGGAGCTGTTTTTT. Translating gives CATSRDRVVTGELFF.

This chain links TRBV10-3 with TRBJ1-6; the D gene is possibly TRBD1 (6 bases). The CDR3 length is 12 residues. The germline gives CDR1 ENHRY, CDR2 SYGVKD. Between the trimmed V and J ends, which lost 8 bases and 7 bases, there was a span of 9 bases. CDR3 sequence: CAIGGLNSPLHF. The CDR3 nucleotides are TGTGCCATCGGGGGCTTGAATTCACCCCTCCACTTT.

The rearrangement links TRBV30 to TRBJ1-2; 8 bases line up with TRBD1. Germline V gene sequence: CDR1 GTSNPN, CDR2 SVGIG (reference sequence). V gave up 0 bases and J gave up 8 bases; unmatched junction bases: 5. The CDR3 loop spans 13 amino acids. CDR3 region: CAWSVGQGIGYTF. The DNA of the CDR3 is TGTGCCTGGAGTGTCGGACAGGGAATCGGCTACACCTTC.